These 27 T cell receptor beta chains came from one sample sequenced in a study of T cell responses to AZD1222 COVID-19 vaccine (dated by TCRdb to about 2021). The library relied on the immunoSEQ multiplex PCR assay. Entries here come from immuneACCESS through TCRdb and include only in-frame sequences with V and J called. Some clones fail to appear in such tables; in the studies checked, an unresolved V gene covers under half of the shortfall, and the cause of the remainder is unknown. This sample lists roughly 120,000 clones; less than 95% were detected once. The ten biggest clones cover around 2.8% of the sample. The time point label here, explained by the study, means: about 28 days (+/-7) after the second vaccine dose. Material: peripheral blood, obtained 28 days after the second AZD1222 dose. The receptor source for this set is an adult who received the AZD1222 COVID-19 vaccine.

This chain joins TRBV5-4 and TRBJ2-3; 7 bases map to TRBD2. Trimming removed 2 bases from V and 5 bases from J; junction bases left unmatched: 2. This CDR3 spans 13 amino acids. CDR1 is SGHNT and CDR2 is YYREEE in the germline V gene (reference sequence). The CDR3 DNA reads TGTGCCAGCAGCTTCTGGGGGGGAGATACGCAGTATTTT. Its translation is CASSFWGGDTQYF.

This clone was seen just once. The chain couples TRBV5-1 to TRBJ1-1, with D tentatively TRBD1 (6 bases). CDR3 size: 15 residues. Trimming pared 0 bases from V and 2 bases from J, leaving 11 bases between. CDR1 and CDR2 (germline): SGHRS, YFSETQ. The CDR3 spells CASSLALQGNTEAFF. The CDR3 region has the DNA TGCGCCAGCAGCTTGGCTTTACAGGGAAACACTGAAGCTTTCTTT.

The chain employs TRBV7-2 and TRBJ2-1; 7 bases are shared with TRBD1. Germline-derived CDR1 and CDR2 are SGHTA and FQGNSA. V lost 7 bases and J lost 4; bases outside the gene matches: 13. CDR3 length: 16 residues. CDR3 residues: CASTNLGGPSYNEQFF. Written as DNA, the CDR3 is TGTGCCAGCACAAACTTAGGGGGCCCAAGTTACAATGAGCAGTTCTTC.

The chain has TRBV21-1 and TRBJ1-5. TRBV21-1 is noted as a pseudogene. This CDR3 contains 16 residues. In nucleotides, the CDR3 is TGTGCCAGCAGCAAAGAATCGGCAGGGCGGAGGCAGCCCCAGCATTTT. Translated: CASSKESAGRRQPQHF.

The chain recombines TRBV19 with TRBJ2-7, with D unresolved. Germline assignment: CDR1 LNHDA and CDR2 SQIVND (reference sequence). This CDR3 contains 13 residues. V was shortened by 1 base and J by 7 bases, with 11 bases between the two germline ends. CDR3 in DNA: TGTGCCAGTAGTATAGTCATCTCGTCGGAGCAGTACTTC. Its protein is CASSIVISSEQYF.

V usage is TRBV12-3 or TRBV12-4 and J usage is TRBJ1-1, with D tentatively TRBD1 (6 bases). Trimming shortened V by 6 bases and J by 1 base, and 9 bases separated the two germline ends. The CDR3 is made up of 13 amino acids. CDR3 nucleotides: TGTGCCAGCAGCAGCAGGGGGAACACTGAAGCTTTCTTT. The encoded protein is CASSSRGNTEAFF.

The rearrangement links TRBV28 to TRBJ1-6, with 8 bases that match TRBD1. The CDR3 is made up of 17 amino acids. Looked up from germline, CDR1 is MDHEN and CDR2 is SYDVKM. Trimming at V came to 2 bases and at J to 5 bases, leaving 8 bases not matched to a gene. The CDR3 DNA is TGTGCCAGCAGTTTACCAGGACAGGGAGGCGATAATTCACCCCTCCACTTT. Protein product: CASSLPGQGGDNSPLHF.

The chain links TRBV4-1 to TRBJ2-1; the D is unclear. The germline V and J ends were trimmed by 3 bases and 8 bases, with 20 bases remaining between them. This CDR3 region has 16 residues. The germline V gene has CDR1 MGHRA and CDR2 YSYEKL. The CDR3 bases are TGCGCCAGCAGCCATCGCATAGCTGGGCGTTGGTATGAGCAGTTCTTC. It translates to CASSHRIAGRWYEQFF.

The chain links TRBV19 to TRBJ1-1, with D perhaps matching TRBD1 (5 bases). V shed 5 bases and J shed 4 bases, with 14 bases lying between them. Germline loops: CDR1 LNHDA, CDR2 SQIVND (reference sequence). CDR3 length equals 14 residues. Written as DNA, the CDR3 is TGTGCCAGTAGTGCCGTTGGGGGGAGCACTGAAGCTTTCTTT. Translating gives CASSAVGGSTEAFF.

This chain connects TRBV6-5 to TRBJ2-3, with 8 bases aligning to TRBD2. The V and J ends lost 6 bases and 1 base, in that order; junction bases with no gene match: 6. The CDR3 loop spans 15 amino acids. The V gene's germline CDR1 is MNHEY and CDR2 SVGAGI. CDR3 region: CASSRTSFRTDTQYF. In DNA, the CDR3 is TGTGCCAGCAGCCGGACTAGCTTCCGCACAGATACGCAGTATTTT.

The rearrangement joins TRBV12-3 or TRBV12-4 to TRBJ2-2; D uncertain. CDR3 length: 13 residues. V lost 6 bases to trimming and J lost 4 bases, with 9 bases between them. The CDR3 DNA follows: TGTGCCAGCAGGATCATACTCACCGGGGAGCTGTTTTTT. Its protein product is CASRIILTGELFF.

The V call is TRBV30, the J call TRBJ2-4; 7 bases align to TRBD1. There are 14 residues in the CDR3. Per germline, CDR1 GTSNPN and CDR2 SVGIG (reference sequence). Germline trimming cut 2 bases from V and 6 bases from J; bases unmatched to any gene: 7. CDR3 residues: CAWSTGTAGNIQYF. CDR3 in DNA: TGTGCCTGGAGTACGGGGACAGCCGGAAACATTCAGTACTTC.

The chain recombines TRBV6-5 with TRBJ1-1; D call uncertain. The germline CDR1 and CDR2 sequences are MNHEY and SVGAGI. Trimming shortened V by 0 bases and J by 0 bases, and 8 bases separated the two germline ends. This CDR3 region has 15 residues. CDR3 loop: CASSYSMEMNTEAFF. In nucleotides, the CDR3 is TGTGCCAGCAGTTACTCGATGGAAATGAACACTGAAGCTTTCTTT.

The rearrangement links TRBV7-2 to TRBJ1-2; 12 bases are a match to TRBD1. J gave up 0 bases and V 3 bases, and 11 bases lay outside the gene matches. The CDR3 has 19 residues. Looked up from germline, CDR1 is SGHTA and CDR2 is FQGNSA. The CDR3: CASSFLGQGAILANYGYTF. The CDR3 bases are TGTGCCAGCAGCTTCTTGGGACAGGGGGCTATTCTAGCTAACTATGGCTACACCTTC.

The chain carries TRBV6-1 and TRBJ2-5; 7 bases align to TRBD1. The CDR3 is 16 residues long. Per germline, CDR1 MNHNS and CDR2 SASEGT. J gave up 4 bases and V 4 bases, and 12 bases lay outside the gene matches. The CDR3 loop reads CASSGEFDRAGETQYF. The CDR3, as DNA: TGTGCCAGCAGTGGTGAATTTGACAGGGCGGGAGAGACCCAGTACTTC.

J is TRBJ1-1 and V is TRBV2; no clear D. The CDR3 length is 12 residues. Trimming took off 8 bases at V and 5 bases at J, with 12 bases between the two ends. Germline assignment: CDR1 SNHLY and CDR2 FYNNEI. As DNA, the CDR3 is TGTGCCAGCGACGGGAGTTCTACTGAAGCTTTCTTT. This sequence encodes CASDGSSTEAFF.

The chain carries TRBV2 and TRBJ2-1; 10 positions match TRBD2. In germline, CDR1 is SNHLY, CDR2 FYNNEI. The junction had 5 bases not matched to a gene; V was cut back by 8 bases and J by 7 bases. This CDR3 is built from 13 residues. The CDR3 DNA sequence: TGTGCCAGCGGGCTAGCGGGAGCAAATGAGCAGTTCTTC. Translating it yields CASGLAGANEQFF.

The chain is built from TRBV5-1 and TRBJ2-7; D might be TRBD1 or TRBD2, each matching 5 bases. CDR3 length equals 14 residues. V was pared by 4 bases and J by 0 bases, with 11 bases between. Germline CDR1 and CDR2: SGHRS and YFSETQ. In nucleotides, the CDR3 is TGCGCCAGCAGCGGGGGTTCATTCTCCTACGAGCAGTACTTC. Amino acid sequence: CASSGGSFSYEQYF.

J is TRBJ1-5 and V is TRBV3-1 (or the pseudogene TRBV3-2), with D unresolved. With 0 bases removed from V and 4 bases from J, the gap between germline ends came to 10 bases. The germline gives CDR1 LGHDT, CDR2 YNNKEL (reference sequence). The CDR3 consists of 15 residues. The CDR3 nucleotides are TGTGCCAGCAGCCAAGACACCTTAGGTAATCAGCCCCAGCATTTT. Amino acids: CASSQDTLGNQPQHF.

The chain combines TRBV4-2 with TRBJ2-7; TRBD2 is a possible D gene (5 bases). Trimming stripped 0 bases from V and 12 bases from J, with 12 bases between. This CDR3 has 12 residues. Per germline, CDR1 LGHNA and CDR2 YNFKEQ. CDR3 amino acids: CASSQEGGPGYF. As DNA, the CDR3 is TGTGCCAGCAGCCAAGAAGGAGGCCCGGGGTACTTC.

With regard to this clone: Germline is not matched at one junction end, which may reflect a read error. The chain is built from TRBV12-3 or TRBV12-4 and TRBJ1-2; TRBD1 matches 10 bases. This CDR3 comprises 12 residues. The CDR3 sequence: CASSGTGVNLGF. The CDR3 DNA reads TGTGCCAGTTCCGGGACAGGGGTGAATTTAGGCTTC.

The gene calls are TRBV6-2 or TRBV6-3 and TRBJ1-3; D gene unclear. V lost 4 bases and J 1 base, leaving 2 bases between the germline ends. The germline V gene has CDR1 MNHEY and CDR2 SVGEGT. The CDR3 consists of 12 residues. DNA of the CDR3: TGTGCCAGCAGTTTTTCTGGAAACACCATATATTTT. Translating gives CASSFSGNTIYF.

A single count supports this clone. The chain joins TRBV28 to TRBJ2-5; D gene unclear. Trimming cost V 5 bases and J 2 bases, with 21 bases left between them. The length of the CDR3 is 17 residues. Germline V CDR1 and CDR2: MDHEN, SYDVKM. This CDR3 is CASSTTAFKSRQETQYF. In DNA form, the CDR3 reads TGTGCCAGCAGTACAACCGCTTTCAAGTCCCGTCAAGAGACCCAGTACTTC.

The rearrangement links TRBV6-6 to TRBJ2-7; D is tentatively TRBD1 or TRBD2 (6 bases each). The ends were cut back, 6 bases at V and 5 bases at J, with 11 bases in the middle. The germline gives CDR1 MNHNY, CDR2 SVGAGI (reference sequence). This CDR3 region has 12 residues. CDR3 residues: CASRGRTDEQYF. The DNA for the CDR3 is TGTGCCAGCAGAGGGAGGACAGACGAGCAGTACTTC.

This CDR3 reads CASSLPGYGGSSYNEQFF. In DNA, the CDR3 is TGTGCCAGCAGCTTACCCGGCTATGGGGGGAGCTCCTACAATGAGCAGTTCTTC. V is TRBV5-5 and J is TRBJ2-1, with D possibly matching TRBD2 (6 bases). Germline V gives CDR1 SGHKS, CDR2 YYEKEE (reference sequence). The CDR3 is 18 residues long. Trimming shortened V by 2 bases and J by 0 bases, and 18 bases separated the two germline ends. Variable domain in full (rest from reference TRBV5-5 and TRBJ2-1): DAGVTQSPTHLIKTRGQQVTLRCSPISGHKSVSWYQQVLGQGPQFIFQYYEKEERGRGNFPDRFSARQFPNYSSELNVNALLLGDSALYLCASSLPGYGGSSYNEQFFGPGTRLTVL.

J is TRBJ2-1 and V is TRBV6-5; TRBD1 agrees at 10 bases. There are 15 residues in the CDR3. J was trimmed by 3 bases and V by 6 bases; bases with no gene match: 5. Germline CDR1 MNHEY, CDR2 SVGAGI. CDR3 region: CASRETGGDYNEQFF. As DNA, the CDR3 is TGTGCCAGCAGAGAGACAGGGGGCGACTACAATGAGCAGTTCTTC.

Concerning this clone itself: Other nucleotide sequences in the sample specify the same CDR3. V gene TRBV18 combines with J gene TRBJ2-3; D not certain. CDR1 and CDR2 (germline): KGHSH, LQKENI. This CDR3 is built from 12 residues. The ends were cut back, 3 bases at V and 2 bases at J, with 3 bases in the middle. The CDR3 DNA follows: TGTGCCAGCTCACCCTCCACAGATACGCAGTATTTT. Translating gives CASSPSTDTQYF.